This T cell receptor (beta chain) is from a study of cytomegalovirus exposure and HLA in healthy donors. The validation cohort, a group of 90 to 150 subjects, included the donors and was separate from the roughly 720-subject first cohort. Data came from immunoSEQ multiplex PCR; TCRdb stores just in-frame clones and leaves some out. The profile shows 130,000 or so clones, about 85% of them singletons. Remarks on this clone: Its matching antigen is unknown.

Study results and caveats: Rarity characterized most TCR sequences, yet some public TCRs appeared in many donors. First-cohort TCR clusters were later found to tend to co-occur in the roughly 130 validation repertoires.

Sample: PBMCs. The sequence was obtained from a woman aged 25-40 years in good health and CMV-seronegative.

The CDR3 here is CARGWRDYSGNTIYF. Written as DNA, the CDR3 is TGCGCCAGAGGATGGCGAGACTACTCTGGAAACACCATATATTTT. This chain connects TRBV23-1 to TRBJ1-3, with no clear D. TRBV23-1 is assigned to the ORF class and has an uncertain function. CDR3 size: 15 residues. Trimming removed 9 bases at V and 0 bases at J, with 15 bases between.